This TCR beta chain was recovered during a study of T-cell memory formation after mild COVID-19. Study at large: TCR clusters showed largely donor specificity. The study's findings and limits: Whereas later expanders leaned CD4+, clones contracting day 15 to 85 showed a balanced CD4/CD8 makeup. Whether day 37 second-wave clones are SARS-CoV-2-specific was not confirmed. Those CD4+ clones that contracted were mainly in CM and EM (CD8+ ones in EMRA).

Germline CDR1 reads LNHNV; CDR2 reads YYDKDF (reference sequence). CDR3 length equals 14 residues. The ends were cut back, 0 bases at V and 6 bases at J, with 11 bases in the middle. The sample holds a few counts of this clonotype. The antigen is unknown. TCRdb redid the calling of the 5' RACE reads with MiXCR, one entry per CDR3 protein. The sample records about 560,000 distinct CDR3 sequences, around a sixth being singletons. Sequencing used PBMCs or a T cell subset sorted from them (not recorded which). The chain is built from TRBV15 and TRBJ1-2; D is perhaps TRBD1 (5 bases). The source of this sequence is an adult woman who had mild COVID-19 (a few samples of this study predate the infection). Cell type and time point are not known. The CDR3 spells CATSRDPQGHGYTF. The CDR3 coding sequence is TGTGCCACCAGCAGAGATCCCCAGGGCCATGGCTACACCTTC.